This entry concerns a single TCR beta chain. This table comes from immunoSEQ multiplex PCR, and its TCRdb copy is limited to in-frame clones, with some not included. Of 150,000 to 200,000 clones listed, around 84% are singletons. The data originate from a study of blood T cell repertoires in COVID-19. In the study overall: PBMCs, B-cell-depleted T cells, or T cells provided the cDNA or gDNA that made up the material.

The germline CDR1 and CDR2 sequences are LNHDA and SQIVND (reference sequence). There are 15 residues in the CDR3. The V and J ends lost 1 base and 4 bases, in that order; junction bases with no gene match: 3. Participant ages covered about 18 to 95 years across some 25 US areas. Participants' reported clinical history set cohort assignment. The receptor's source is a man aged 40-50 years who had recovered from COVID-19. V and J are TRBV19 and TRBJ2-2, with 7 positions matching TRBD2. The sequenced sample was PBMCs or T cells enriched from blood (not recorded which). The CDR3 DNA reads TGTGCCAGTAGTATAGTCCCGGGGGGCACCGGGGAGCTGTTTTTT. Translated, it gives CASSIVPGGTGELFF.